A single sample is the source of the 29 T cell receptor beta chains below, sequenced in a study of blood T cell repertoires in COVID-19. Profiled with immunoSEQ multiplex PCR; TCRdb holds only in-frame clones, not every one. The data hold some 98,000 clones, with more than 65% observed a single time. Sequences were obtained from peripheral blood. The source of these receptors is a man aged 55 to 70 with acute or convalescent COVID-19.

This clone was counted once. The CDR3 reads CASSLQQGKDEQYF. CDR3 nucleotides: TGCGCCAGCAGCCTCCAACAGGGGAAAGACGAGCAGTACTTC. The chain carries TRBV4-3 and TRBJ2-7, with 7 bases that match TRBD1. Unmatched junction bases numbered 8, after V lost 4 bases and J lost 5 bases. This CDR3 has 14 amino acids. Germline values: CDR1 LGHNA, CDR2 YSLEER.

V usage is TRBV24-1 and J usage is TRBJ2-3, with a weak D call TRBD2 (6 bases). The germline V and J ends were trimmed by 4 bases and 6 bases, with 19 bases remaining between them. The CDR3 totals 16 residues. The germline CDR1 and CDR2 sequences are KGHDR and SFDVKD. The CDR3 here is CATSDSSKAGKDTQYF. In DNA, the CDR3 is TGTGCCACCAGTGACTCCTCAAAGGCGGGGAAGGATACGCAGTATTTT.

The DNA for the CDR3 is TGTGCCAGCAGTTGGCAGGGGGCCGGTCAGCCCCAGCATTTT. It codes for CASSWQGAGQPQHF. This rearrangement joins TRBV28 to TRBJ1-5; 8 bases align to TRBD1. The germline V gene has CDR1 MDHEN and CDR2 SYDVKM. The CDR3 runs to 14 residues. V was clipped by 4 bases and J by 6 bases; unmatched bases: 5.

This chain joins TRBV5-4 and TRBJ1-3; D possibly corresponds to TRBD1 (6 bases). CDR3 size: 15 residues. Between the trimmed V and J ends, which lost 0 bases and 3 bases, there was a span of 10 bases. Germline values: CDR1 SGHNT, CDR2 YYREEE (reference sequence). DNA for the CDR3: TGTGCCAGCAGCTTGGAAAGGGGGAGTGGAAACACCATATATTTT. Translating it yields CASSLERGSGNTIYF.

A single count supports this clone. The V gene is TRBV2, the J gene TRBJ2-4; TRBD2 is a possible D gene (5 bases). The length of the CDR3 is 15 residues. Trimming pared 0 bases from V and 8 bases from J, leaving 14 bases between. Looked up from germline, CDR1 is SNHLY and CDR2 is FYNNEI. The CDR3 coding sequence is TGTGCCAGCAGTGAAGCGAGGGTAGTGATGGACATTCAGTACTTC. This translates into CASSEARVVMDIQYF.

This chain uses TRBV10-1 with TRBJ2-7, with a weak D call TRBD2 (6 bases). The CDR3 totals 12 residues. Germline V gene data show CDR1 as WNHNN and CDR2 as SYGVQD (reference sequence). The V gene lost 11 bases and the J gene lost 2 bases, with 13 bases spanning the gap. CDR3 protein: CAWRDGTYEQYV. CDR3 in DNA: TGCGCCTGGAGGGACGGAACCTACGAGCAGTACGTC.

The chain recombines TRBV5-1 with TRBJ2-6; D is perhaps TRBD2 (6 bases). This CDR3 has 16 residues. Germline values: CDR1 SGHRS, CDR2 YFSETQ. Trimming pared 3 bases from V and 3 bases from J, leaving 13 bases between. CDR3 protein: CASSSEGTGGANVLTF. The CDR3 nucleotides read TGCGCCAGCAGCTCGGAGGGGACTGGTGGGGCCAACGTCCTGACTTTC.

This rearrangement joins TRBV7-9 to TRBJ2-7; 10 bases are shared with TRBD2. Germline-derived CDR1 and CDR2 are SEHNR and FQNEAQ (reference sequence). The J segment lost 7 bases and the V segment lost 6 bases, leaving 9 bases of the junction unmatched. There are 14 residues in the CDR3. The CDR3 protein is CASSSSGGGREQYF. The CDR3 bases are TGTGCCAGCAGTTCTAGCGGGGGAGGTCGAGAGCAGTACTTC.

The chain employs TRBV10-2 and TRBJ1-5; D possibly corresponds to TRBD1 (6 bases). The CDR3 consists of 15 residues. Germline V gene sequence: CDR1 WSHSY, CDR2 SAAADI. V lost 1 base and J 6 bases, leaving 13 bases between the germline ends. The CDR3 reads CASSEWTSRGQPQHF. As DNA, the CDR3 is TGCGCCAGCAGTGAGTGGACAAGCAGGGGTCAGCCCCAGCATTTT.

This chain links TRBV5-4 with TRBJ1-1; D gene uncertain. Trimming removed 4 bases at V and 11 bases at J, with 18 bases between. Germline V gives CDR1 SGHNT, CDR2 YYREEE (reference sequence). The CDR3 contains 13 residues. CDR3: CASSRELNRDAFF. The CDR3 region has the DNA TGTGCCAGCAGCCGCGAGTTAAACCGTGATGCTTTCTTT.

As DNA, the CDR3 is TGCGCCAGCAGCGGCACAGTTAATCCTAGCACAGATACGCAGTATTTT. It is translated as CASSGTVNPSTDTQYF. The chain employs TRBV5-1 and TRBJ2-3; D unresolved. The CDR3 is 16 amino acids. Germline V lookup: CDR1 SGHRS, CDR2 YFSETQ. The V end lost 4 bases, the J end lost 0 bases, and 15 bases lay between the germline ends.

The chain is built from TRBV7-9 and TRBJ2-2; 10 bases line up with TRBD1. The germline gives CDR1 SEHNR, CDR2 FQNEAQ (reference sequence). After removal of 1 base from V and 4 bases from J, the junction contained 3 bases not matched to a gene. CDR3 length: 16 amino acids. CDR3: CASSLERTGGTGELFF. CDR3 DNA sequence: TGTGCCAGCAGCTTAGAAAGGACAGGGGGCACCGGGGAGCTGTTTTTT. Drawing the rest from reference TRBV7-9 and TRBJ2-2, the complete variable domain is DTGVSQNPRHKITKRGQNVTFRCDPISEHNRLYWYRQTLGQGPEFLTYFQNEAQLEKSRLLSDRFSAERPKGSFSTLEIQRTEQGDSAMYLCASSLERTGGTGELFFGEGSRLTVL.

This clone is a singleton in its sample. V usage is TRBV5-4 and J usage is TRBJ2-7, with 9 bases fitting TRBD2. The germline V gene encodes CDR1 SGHNT and CDR2 YYREEE (reference sequence). The CDR3 covers 18 residues. The junction had 18 bases not matched to a gene; V was cut back by 4 bases and J by 4 bases. The CDR3 spells CASSRVGFSGGCWYEQYV. CDR3 coding DNA: TGTGCCAGCAGCCGGGTGGGCTTTAGCGGGGGTTGTTGGTACGAGCAGTACGTC.

The V and J genes are TRBV11-3 and TRBJ2-3; the D gene is possibly TRBD2 (6 bases). The germline CDR1 and CDR2 sequences are SGHNT and YENEEA. The CDR3 contains 14 residues. V was cut by 4 bases and J by 1 base, with 9 bases left in between. CDR3 in amino acids: CASSSGRGTDTQYF. As DNA, the CDR3 is TGTGCCAGCAGCTCCGGGAGAGGCACAGATACGCAGTATTTT.

The V and J genes are TRBV12-3 or TRBV12-4 and TRBJ1-2; D may be TRBD1 (5 bases). The CDR3 is 13 residues long. V gave up 7 bases and J gave up 6 bases, with 15 bases separating them. CDR3 DNA: TGTGCCAGCAAACGACAGATGATTGATGGCTACACCTTC. Translating gives CASKRQMIDGYTF.

This chain uses TRBV9 with TRBJ2-7; 9 nucleotides match TRBD2. The germline CDR1 and CDR2 sequences are SGDLS and YYNGEE. After removal of 0 bases from V and 4 bases from J, the junction contained 5 bases not matched to a gene. The CDR3 is made up of 15 amino acids. This CDR3 is CASSVAAGGVYEQYF. The CDR3 nucleotides are TGTGCCAGCAGCGTAGCGGCGGGGGGGGTTTACGAGCAGTACTTC. The full variable domain, with the rest looked up from reference TRBV9 and TRBJ2-7, is DSGVTQTPKHLITATGQRVTLRCSPRSGDLSVYWYQQSLDQGLQFLIQYYNGEERAKGNILERFSAQQFPDLHSELNLSSLELGDSALYFCASSVAAGGVYEQYFGPGTRLTVT.

The CDR3 sequence is CAIRSTGGDEKLFF. Written as DNA, the CDR3 is TGTGCCATCAGATCGACAGGGGGAGATGAAAAACTGTTTTTT. This chain connects TRBV10-3 to TRBJ1-4; 9 bases match TRBD1. The length of the CDR3 is 14 residues. CDR1 is ENHRY and CDR2 is SYGVKD in the germline V gene. Unmatched junction bases numbered 5, after V lost 6 bases and J lost 6 bases.

The V and J genes are TRBV4-3 and TRBJ2-5; D perhaps matches TRBD1 (6 bases). Trimming removed 0 bases from V and 1 base from J, with 12 bases in between. Germline CDR1 is LGHNA and CDR2 is YSLEER. The CDR3 contains 16 residues. CDR3 loop: CASSQEVDSSQETQYF. CDR3 bases: TGCGCCAGCAGCCAAGAAGTGGACAGCTCCCAAGAGACCCAGTACTTC.

CDR3: CASSRGLAGYEQFF. CDR3 in DNA: TGTGCCAGCAGCCGGGGGCTAGCGGGTTATGAGCAGTTCTTC. V is TRBV28 and J is TRBJ2-1, with 8 bases that match TRBD2. J gave up 8 bases and V 6 bases, and 9 bases lay outside the gene matches. The CDR3 is 14 amino acids. Germline CDR1 is MDHEN and CDR2 is SYDVKM.

A few counts support this clone. V is TRBV6-4 and J is TRBJ1-1; D is unclear. This CDR3 spans 13 amino acids. Germline V lookup: CDR1 MRHNA, CDR2 SNTAGT. The V end lost 4 bases, the J end lost 0 bases, and 6 bases lay between the germline ends. The CDR3 here is CASSVQLNTEAFF. The CDR3, as DNA: TGTGCCAGCAGTGTTCAATTGAACACTGAAGCTTTCTTT.

The chain joins TRBV19 to TRBJ2-5, with D maybe TRBD2 (6 bases). V lost 1 base, J lost 1 base, and 10 bases lay in between. The CDR3 is made up of 15 amino acids. Looked up from germline, CDR1 is LNHDA and CDR2 is SQIVND (reference sequence). The CDR3 bases are TGTGCCAGTAGTATAGCGGGGGTAGTCCAAGAGACCCAGTACTTC. Its translation is CASSIAGVVQETQYF.

This clone was counted a single time. The chain combines TRBV28 with TRBJ2-3, with TRBD2 matching over 16 bases. The germline V gene has CDR1 MDHEN and CDR2 SYDVKM. Trimming at V came to 6 bases and at J to 2 bases, leaving 5 bases not matched to a gene. This CDR3 is 17 amino acids long. CDR3 sequence reads: CASSPGTSGGATDTQYF. CDR3 in DNA: TGTGCCAGCAGCCCCGGGACTAGCGGGGGGGCCACAGATACGCAGTATTTT.

This chain links TRBV7-3 with TRBJ1-6; 7 bases are a match to TRBD1. Germline CDR1 and CDR2: SGHTA and FQGTGA. The CDR3 extends over 14 amino acids. V lost 2 bases and J lost 8; bases outside the gene matches: 3. CDR3 loop: CASSLGTAHSPLHF. Written as DNA, the CDR3 is TGTGCCAGCAGCTTAGGGACAGCCCATTCACCCCTCCACTTT.

The rearrangement links TRBV5-4 to TRBJ2-5, with 11 bases aligning to TRBD2. The CDR3 totals 16 residues. Trimming removed 4 bases from V and 7 bases from J; junction bases left unmatched: 12. Germline CDR1 is SGHNT and CDR2 is YYREEE (reference sequence). The CDR3 region has the DNA TGTGCCAGCAGCGGTCCACTAGCGGGGGACGAAGGGACCCAGTACTTC. This sequence encodes CASSGPLAGDEGTQYF.

This sequence joins TRBV21-1 and TRBJ2-7; whether TRBD2, the table's D call, matches the DNA was not checked. TRBV21-1 is a pseudogene segment. The CDR3 is 20 residues long. CDR3 sequence: CASRLEGRGPFWTGAYEQYV. In DNA, the CDR3 is TGTGCCAGCAGGCTCGAGGGGCGGGGGCCATTCTGGACTGGGGCCTACGAGCAGTACGTC.

This clone occurred a few times. This rearrangement joins TRBV2 to TRBJ1-2; D remains ambiguous. Germline V gene sequence: CDR1 SNHLY, CDR2 FYNNEI. CDR3 length: 15 amino acids. V lost 0 bases and J 5 bases, leaving 13 bases between the germline ends. The CDR3 spells CASSEAAPAPYGYTF. The CDR3 region has the DNA TGTGCCAGCAGTGAAGCGGCTCCTGCCCCTTATGGCTACACCTTC.

The chain combines TRBV7-9 with TRBJ1-2; 9 bases are a match to TRBD1. The V gene's germline CDR1 is SEHNR and CDR2 FQNEAQ (reference sequence). J lost 6 bases, V lost 8 bases, and 7 bases had no gene match. The CDR3 runs to 13 residues. The CDR3 region is CASSGRDRDGYTF. In nucleotides, the CDR3 is TGTGCCAGCTCAGGCCGGGACAGGGATGGCTACACCTTC.

This chain links TRBV4-1 with TRBJ2-3, with TRBD2 identical over 10 bases. Trimming removed 0 bases from V and 2 bases from J; junction bases left unmatched: 5. Germline lookup yields CDR1 MGHRA and CDR2 YSYEKL. This CDR3 comprises 17 residues. The CDR3 is CASSQDRTSGATDTQYF. The DNA of the CDR3 is TGCGCCAGCAGCCAAGATCGAACTAGCGGGGCCACAGATACGCAGTATTTT.

A single count supports this clone. The rearrangement joins TRBV28 to TRBJ1-4; possible D gene TRBD1, 5 bases. The CDR3 covers 15 residues. From germline, CDR1 is MDHEN and CDR2 SYDVKM. V lost 5 bases to trimming and J lost 1 base, with 11 bases between them. CDR3 protein: CASSTPGITNEKLFF. The DNA for the CDR3 is TGTGCCAGCAGTACACCAGGGATAACTAATGAAAAACTGTTTTTT.